Below, 32 T cell receptor beta chains from the same sample are listed, as sequenced in a study of control samples from healthy donors and cancer patients. Libraries were prepared by immunoSEQ multiplex PCR; TCRdb keeps only in-frame clonotypes and omits some of them. The sample has 30,000 to 40,000 clones, around 83% seen once. The sequenced material came from PBMCs. All receptors derive from a woman between 40 and 50 years old with lung cancer.

This clone has only one observation. V gene TRBV7-2 combines with J gene TRBJ2-1; the match to TRBD1 covers 11 bases. Trimming cost V 3 bases and J 10 bases; bases outside gene matches: 8. The CDR3 covers 15 residues. CDR1 and CDR2 (germline): SGHTA, FQGNSA. CDR3 DNA sequence: TGTGCCAGCAGCTTGGACAGGGGGCCAGGGTCCGAGCAGTTCTTC. Protein: CASSLDRGPGSEQFF.

The chain has TRBV27 and TRBJ2-2; D remains ambiguous. The germline CDR1 and CDR2 sequences are MNHEY and SMNVEV (reference sequence). The CDR3 has 12 amino acids. Trimming stripped 1 base from V and 6 bases from J, with 3 bases between. The CDR3 protein is CASSLWAGELFF. CDR3 DNA: TGTGCCAGCAGTTTATGGGCCGGGGAGCTGTTTTTT.

CDR3 loop: CASRAPAATNEKLFF. CDR3 nucleotides: TGTGCCAGCAGGGCCCCGGCTGCAACTAATGAAAAACTGTTTTTT. The chain uses TRBV6-5 and TRBJ1-4; D is unclear. Per germline, CDR1 MNHEY and CDR2 SVGAGI. The CDR3 loop spans 15 amino acids. V lost 6 bases and J lost 0, with 11 bases in between.

J is TRBJ1-5 and V is TRBV4-1; no definite D call. The CDR3 runs to 14 residues. In germline, CDR1 is MGHRA, CDR2 YSYEKL. V was shortened by 3 bases and J by 0 bases, with 6 bases between the two germline ends. The CDR3 nucleotides read TGCGCCAGCAGCCAGACCAATAGCAATCAGCCCCAGCATTTT. Translating it yields CASSQTNSNQPQHF.

The CDR3 coding sequence is TGTGCCAGCAGTGGAGGGACTAGGGGCAATGAGCAGTTCTTC. Encoded protein: CASSGGTRGNEQFF. The chain links TRBV2 to TRBJ2-1, with TRBD2 matching over 8 bases. The germline CDR1 and CDR2 sequences are SNHLY and FYNNEI. This CDR3 contains 14 residues. After removal of 4 bases from V and 6 bases from J, the junction contained 5 bases not matched to a gene. The variable domain in full, completed from reference TRBV2 and TRBJ2-1, reads EPEVTQTPSHQVTQMGQEVILRCVPISNHLYFYWYRQILGQKVEFLVSFYNNEISEKSEIFDDQFSVERPDGSNFTLKIRSTKLEDSAMYFCASSGGTRGNEQFFGPGTRLTVL.

V and J are TRBV10-3 and TRBJ2-3; the D is unclear. This CDR3 region has 14 residues. Germline V gene sequence: CDR1 ENHRY, CDR2 SYGVKD. The V and J ends lost 4 bases and 2 bases respectively, with 10 bases between them. The CDR3 DNA reads TGTGCCATCAGTGCTCAGATCCCCACAGATACGCAGTATTTT. Amino acid sequence: CAISAQIPTDTQYF.

The rearrangement links TRBV29-1 to TRBJ1-3; D remains ambiguous. The CDR3 totals 12 residues. Trimming pared 5 bases from V and 0 bases from J, leaving 5 bases between. The V gene's germline CDR1 is SQVTM and CDR2 ANQGSEA. CDR3 sequence: CSVKFSGNTIYF. The CDR3 DNA reads as TGCAGCGTTAAGTTCTCTGGAAACACCATATATTTT.

The rearrangement uses TRBV2 and TRBJ1-1; 7 bases align to TRBD1. This CDR3 contains 13 residues. Germline CDR1 and CDR2: SNHLY and FYNNEI. The V and J ends lost 6 bases and 4 bases, in that order; junction bases with no gene match: 5. The CDR3 loop is CASSSRQGTEAFF. The CDR3 nucleotides are TGTGCCAGCAGCTCTAGACAGGGCACTGAAGCTTTCTTT.

The rearrangement joins TRBV7-3 to TRBJ2-2; 11 positions match TRBD2. V trimming: 5 bases; J trimming: 2 bases; junction bases outside the gene matches: 7. There are 17 residues in the CDR3. Germline CDR1 and CDR2: SGHTA and FQGTGA. The CDR3: CASSLTGTSGNTGELFF. The CDR3 DNA is TGTGCCAGCAGCCTCACCGGGACTAGCGGAAACACCGGGGAGCTGTTTTTT. Full variable domain (outside the CDR3, taken from reference TRBV7-3 and TRBJ2-2): GAGVSQTPSNKVTEKGKYVELRCDPISGHTALYWYRQSLGQGPEFLIYFQGTGAADDSGLPNDRFFAVRPEGSVSTLKIQRTERGDSAVYLCASSLTGTSGNTGELFFGEGSRLTVL.

This clone showed up just once. The V call is TRBV6-1, the J call TRBJ2-3, with 7 bases lining up with TRBD2. The CDR3 loop spans 15 amino acids. Germline trimming cut 2 bases from V and 0 bases from J; bases unmatched to any gene: 2. The germline V gene encodes CDR1 MNHNS and CDR2 SASEGT. Here the CDR3 DNA reads TGTGCCAGCAGTGAACAGCGGGGAAGCACAGATACGCAGTATTTT. It translates to CASSEQRGSTDTQYF.

In its sample, this clone was seen a few times. The rearrangement uses TRBV28 and TRBJ2-3; weak D call: TRBD2 (5 bases). Trimming left V 3 bases short and J 1 base short, with 5 bases between. This CDR3 has 13 amino acids. Germline CDR1 is MDHEN and CDR2 is SYDVKM. The CDR3 reads CASSFGGTDTQYF. The CDR3 region has the DNA TGTGCCAGCAGTTTCGGGGGCACAGATACGCAGTATTTT.

The rearrangement joins TRBV20-1 to TRBJ2-1, with 8 positions matching TRBD2. CDR3 size: 15 residues. The V gene end was trimmed by 3 bases and the J gene end by 4 bases; junction bases not matched to a gene: 8. CDR1 and CDR2 from the germline V gene are DFQATT and SNEGSKA (reference sequence). CDR3 nucleotide sequence: TGCAGTGCTAGTCAAAGGCGGGGGGTGTACAATGAGCAGTTCTTC. Amino acid sequence: CSASQRRGVYNEQFF.

The gene calls are TRBV28 and TRBJ2-7, with 8 bases identical to TRBD1. The CDR3 is 13 residues long. V lost 9 bases, J lost 3 bases, and 7 bases stayed unmatched. Germline V gene data show CDR1 as MDHEN and CDR2 as SYDVKM. CDR3 loop: CASSTGEDYEQYF. CDR3 DNA: TGTGCCAGTTCGACAGGGGAAGACTACGAGCAGTACTTC.

This clone was found a few times. V usage is TRBV28 and J usage is TRBJ1-1; D is unresolved. The ends were cut back, 2 bases at V and 4 bases at J, with 11 bases in the middle. Germline assignment: CDR1 MDHEN and CDR2 SYDVKM. The CDR3 has 14 residues. The chain's CDR3 is CASSLVGSATEAFF. The CDR3 nucleotides read TGTGCCAGCAGTTTAGTCGGAAGCGCCACTGAAGCTTTCTTT. The whole variable domain, remainder taken from reference TRBV28 and TRBJ1-1, is DVKVTQSSRYLVKRTGEKVFLECVQDMDHENMFWYRQDPGLGLRLIYFSYDVKMKEKGDIPEGYSVSREKKERFSLILESASTNQTSMYLCASSLVGSATEAFFGQGTRLTVV.

As to this clone: The sample holds other DNA sequences that translate to the same CDR3. V gene TRBV5-1 combines with J gene TRBJ1-3; tentatively, D is TRBD1 (5 bases). The CDR3 consists of 14 residues. CDR1 and CDR2 from the germline V gene are SGHRS and YFSETQ. Trimming took off 0 bases at V and 4 bases at J, with 8 bases between the two ends. The CDR3 sequence is CASSLDGAGNTIYF. The CDR3 bases are TGCGCCAGCAGCTTGGATGGGGCCGGAAACACCATATATTTT.

This chain links TRBV30 with TRBJ2-1; possibly TRBD2 for D (7 bases). The CDR3 is made up of 14 amino acids. The germline gives CDR1 GTSNPN, CDR2 SVGIG (reference sequence). V dropped 1 base and J dropped 9 bases, with 16 bases sitting between them. CDR3 DNA: TGTGCCTGGAGTGAGGGGGGGGCTTCGGGTGAGCAGTTCTTC. Amino acids: CAWSEGGASGEQFF.

The V gene is TRBV11-2, the J gene TRBJ1-5, with 11 bases identical to TRBD1. The junction had 4 bases not matched to a gene; V was cut back by 5 bases and J by 4 bases. The length of the CDR3 is 15 residues. Per the germline V gene, CDR1 is SGHAT and CDR2 is FQNNGV. The CDR3 nucleotides read TGTGCCAGCAGCCCTGGGACAGGGGGGAATCAGCCCCAGCATTTT. This encodes CASSPGTGGNQPQHF.

The chain links TRBV7-3 to TRBJ1-2; the match to TRBD1 covers 8 bases. The germline CDR1 and CDR2 sequences are SGHTA and FQGTGA. The CDR3 is made up of 14 amino acids. The junction had 6 bases not matched to a gene; V was cut back by 2 bases and J by 7 bases. The chain's CDR3 is CASSLGAGGGGYTF. Written as DNA, the CDR3 is TGTGCCAGCAGCTTAGGGGCAGGGGGCGGTGGCTACACCTTC.

The rearrangement uses TRBV9 and TRBJ1-2; no clear D gene. V was clipped by 7 bases and J by 3 bases, with 13 bases between them. The CDR3 has 13 residues. CDR1 is SGDLS, CDR2 YYNGEE, per germline. CDR3 loop: CASRRASDYGYTF. CDR3 sequence (DNA): TGTGCCAGCCGACGGGCTTCGGACTATGGCTACACCTTC.

The CDR3 spells CASSRPTGKSEQFF. The CDR3 nucleotides are TGTGCCAGCAGCCGACCAACAGGGAAGAGTGAGCAGTTCTTC. The gene calls are TRBV13 and TRBJ2-1; D possibly corresponds to TRBD1 (6 bases). Trimming removed 5 bases from V and 9 bases from J, with 17 bases in between. Looked up from germline, CDR1 is PRHDT and CDR2 is FYEKMQ (reference sequence). This CDR3 comprises 14 residues.

This clone was found a few times. The chain joins TRBV5-1 to TRBJ2-7; D is uncertain. CDR3 length: 15 amino acids. With 4 bases removed from V and 4 bases from J, the gap between germline ends came to 18 bases. Germline CDR1 is SGHRS and CDR2 is YFSETQ. The CDR3, as DNA: TGCGCCAGCAGCCCGGCAGAACTCGACGGGTACGAGCAGTACTTC. Encoded protein: CASSPAELDGYEQYF.

There are a few counts of this clone. This CDR3 reads CASRLGGGEQFF. The CDR3 nucleotides are TGTGCCAGCAGACTTGGGGGGGGCGAGCAGTTCTTC. The chain is built from TRBV27 and TRBJ2-1; D may be TRBD2 (7 bases). Germline CDR1 reads MNHEY; CDR2 reads SMNVEV (reference sequence). The CDR3 covers 12 residues. V lost 6 bases and J 10 bases, leaving 13 bases between the germline ends.

The J gene is TRBJ1-2, the V gene TRBV7-2; D is perhaps TRBD1 (5 bases). The germline V gene encodes CDR1 SGHTA and CDR2 FQGNSA. The CDR3 has 14 residues. The ends were cut back, 5 bases at V and 4 bases at J, with 14 bases in the middle. CDR3 DNA: TGTGCCAGCAGCAAGGGACGGACTTCCTATGGCTACACCTTC. Translation gives CASSKGRTSYGYTF.

The genes are TRBV30 and TRBJ2-1; 8 nucleotides match TRBD2. The V and J ends lost 2 bases and 5 bases, in that order; junction bases with no gene match: 14. This CDR3 spans 17 amino acids. Germline CDR1 GTSNPN, CDR2 SVGIG (reference sequence). The CDR3 loop is CAWSPDIAGRINNEQFF. The DNA of the CDR3 is TGTGCCTGGAGTCCGGACATAGCGGGGAGAATAAACAATGAGCAGTTCTTC.

The genes are TRBV5-5 and TRBJ2-3; TRBD1 agrees at 7 bases. The trim removed 4 bases at V and 3 bases at J, leaving 8 bases unmatched. Germline lookup yields CDR1 SGHKS and CDR2 YYEKEE (reference sequence). The CDR3 runs 15 residues. The DNA for the CDR3 is TGTGCCAGCAGCCTACAGGGGAGTCGGACAGATACGCAGTATTTT. This translates into CASSLQGSRTDTQYF.

The chain employs TRBV7-2 and TRBJ2-5, with TRBD1 identical over 9 bases. CDR1 and CDR2 (germline): SGHTA, FQGNSA. The CDR3 length is 17 residues. Germline trimming cut 6 bases from V and 7 bases from J; bases unmatched to any gene: 18. The CDR3 DNA reads TGTGCCAGCAGGCTAGAAACCGCGGGACAGGGTGGAGGGACCCAGTACTTC. As protein: CASRLETAGQGGGTQYF.

The rearrangement links TRBV29-1 to TRBJ2-4; no firm D call. The ends were cut back, 5 bases at V and 1 base at J, with 9 bases in the middle. Germline V gives CDR1 SQVTM, CDR2 ANQGSEA. The CDR3 spans 13 residues. The CDR3 sequence: CSVKSGAKNIQYF. The CDR3 region has the DNA TGCAGCGTTAAGTCTGGTGCCAAAAACATTCAGTACTTC.

The V and J genes are TRBV7-2 and TRBJ2-5; 8 nucleotides align to TRBD1. The CDR3 length is 15 residues. V trimming: 5 bases; J trimming: 4 bases; junction bases outside the gene matches: 9. The germline V gene encodes CDR1 SGHTA and CDR2 FQGNSA. In nucleotides, the CDR3 is TGTGCCAGCAGCGGGGGGACAGGAGTGGCAGAGACCCAGTACTTC. Its protein is CASSGGTGVAETQYF.

The J gene is TRBJ1-1, the V gene TRBV14; D remains ambiguous. This CDR3 has 12 amino acids. The ends were cut back, 5 bases at V and 4 bases at J, with 8 bases in the middle. Germline V gene lookup returns CDR1 SGHDN and CDR2 FVKESK. CDR3 in DNA: TGTGCCAGCAGCAAGACGGGCACTGAAGCTTTCTTT. Its protein is CASSKTGTEAFF.

The genes are TRBV2 and TRBJ2-1, with 10 nucleotides matching TRBD1. The CDR3 runs 13 residues. Germline V CDR1 and CDR2: SNHLY, FYNNEI. V was clipped by 9 bases and J by 8 bases; unmatched bases: 7. CDR3: CASRDRGWDEQFF. Here the CDR3 DNA reads TGTGCCAGTCGGGACAGGGGTTGGGATGAGCAGTTCTTC. Complete variable domain (other parts from reference TRBV2 and TRBJ2-1): EPEVTQTPSHQVTQMGQEVILRCVPISNHLYFYWYRQILGQKVEFLVSFYNNEISEKSEIFDDQFSVERPDGSNFTLKIRSTKLEDSAMYFCASRDRGWDEQFFGPGTRLTVL.

The chain combines TRBV18 with TRBJ2-5; 7 nucleotides line up with TRBD1. Losses at the gene ends were 5 bases for V and 3 bases for J; bases not matched to a gene: 9. Germline-derived CDR1 and CDR2 are KGHSH and LQKENI. The CDR3 covers 15 residues. CDR3 in amino acids: CASSAEQGWEETQYF. The CDR3 DNA reads TGTGCCAGCTCAGCCGAACAGGGGTGGGAAGAGACCCAGTACTTC.

The chain carries TRBV10-3 and TRBJ1-3; D gene unclear. The CDR3 is made up of 12 amino acids. Deletions cut 4 bases from V and 11 bases from J, with 12 bases between. Germline V gene lookup returns CDR1 ENHRY and CDR2 SYGVKD. The CDR3 sequence: CAISGTDGAIYF. CDR3 nucleotides: TGTGCCATCAGTGGTACAGACGGGGCCATATATTTT.